A single sample gave rise to the 23 T cell receptor beta chains below, sequenced in a study of CD8+CD57+ T cells in acquired aplastic anemia. TCR beta VDJ and CDR3 were profiled, and genomic DNA was the template. TCRdb analysed the reads with MiXCR anew, one entry per CDR3 protein. The repertoire holds some 180,000 distinct CDR3 sequences, with roughly three fifths as singletons. Sequencing involved patients with CD8+CD57+ cell expansion previously shown by flow cytometry. Input material: sorted CD4+, CD8+, or CD8+CD57+ T cells (not recorded which) from PBMCs. The receptors here all came from a human donor with aplastic anemia.

This clonotype was counted ten times or more. CDR3 loop: CASSLMSGGATDTQYF. The CDR3 bases are TGCGCCAGCAGCTTGATGTCAGGGGGGGCGACAGATACGCAGTATTTT. The rearrangement uses TRBV5-1 and TRBJ2-3; D might be TRBD1 or TRBD2, each matching 7 bases. The CDR3 is 16 residues long. Trimming removed 1 base at V and 3 bases at J, with 15 bases between. Per the germline V gene, CDR1 is SGHRS and CDR2 is YFSETQ.

About this clonotype: The CDR3 ends on some other residue instead of the conserved phenylalanine or tryptophan, so this is likely a read error. J is TRBJ2-1 and V is TRBV7-6; the D is unclear. Between the trimmed V and J ends, which lost 1 base and 2 bases, there was a span of 9 bases. Germline CDR1 SGHVS, CDR2 FNYEAQ. CDR3 length equals 15 residues. CDR3 region: CASSLEAVAYNEQFL. CDR3 nucleotide sequence: TGTGCCAGCAGCTTAGAGGCGGTGGCCTACAATGAGCAGTTCCTC.

This clonotype was counted ten times or more. This sequence joins TRBV19 and TRBJ2-2; D uncertain. Germline CDR1 and CDR2: LNHDA and SQIVND (reference sequence). The length of the CDR3 is 11 residues. The ends were cut back, 3 bases at V and 6 bases at J, with 2 bases in the middle. The CDR3 DNA follows: TGTGCCAGTAGTATGGCCGGGGAGCTGTTTTTT. Translated, it gives CASSMAGELFF.

This clonotype came up many times. The chain uses TRBV2 and TRBJ2-3; possibly TRBD1 for D (5 bases). The CDR3 length is 14 residues. Between the trimmed V and J ends, which lost 9 bases and 0 bases, there was a span of 13 bases. Germline assignment: CDR1 SNHLY and CDR2 FYNNEI. CDR3 DNA sequence: TGTGCCAGATCCAGACAGACTAGCACAGATACGCAGTATTTT. Protein product: CARSRQTSTDTQYF.

The V call is TRBV19, the J call TRBJ1-5; 7 nucleotides align to TRBD1. CDR3 length: 15 amino acids. In germline, CDR1 is LNHDA, CDR2 SQIVND (reference sequence). Germline trimming cut 2 bases from V and 3 bases from J; bases unmatched to any gene: 4. CDR3 sequence reads: CASSIQGVPNQPQHF. The CDR3 DNA reads TGTGCCAGTAGTATACAGGGGGTACCCAATCAGCCCCAGCATTTT.

V is TRBV24-1 and J is TRBJ1-4; D remains ambiguous. Trimming pared 12 bases from V and 4 bases from J, leaving 26 bases between. Germline V lookup: CDR1 KGHDR, CDR2 SFDVKD. CDR3 length: 17 amino acids. The CDR3, as DNA: TGTGCCTCTGAAATAGCCCCCCGCGGCGGTGGTAATGAAAAACTGTTTTTT. Its translation: CASEIAPRGGGNEKLFF.

V usage is TRBV19 and J usage is TRBJ2-2, with D perhaps matching TRBD2 (5 bases). The V end was cut by 9 bases, the J end by 0 bases, with 14 bases between. The CDR3 covers 15 residues. In germline, CDR1 is LNHDA, CDR2 SQIVND (reference sequence). Here the CDR3 DNA reads TGTGCCAGCAACGGGGTCTACGCGAACACCGGGGAGCTGTTTTTT. Amino acid sequence: CASNGVYANTGELFF.

The genes are TRBV20-1 and TRBJ2-5; tentatively, D is TRBD1 or TRBD2 (6 bases each). The CDR3 spans 14 residues. CDR1 is DFQATT, CDR2 SNEGSKA, per germline (reference sequence). V was cut by 0 bases and J by 5 bases, with 13 bases left in between. The CDR3 coding sequence is TGCAGTGCTAGAGAGGGGGGCGATTGGGAGACCCAGTACTTC. This encodes CSAREGGDWETQYF.

Worth noting for this clonotype: A much larger clone sits a single nucleotide away, making a read error possible. The chain couples TRBV9 to TRBJ2-1; the match to TRBD2 covers 14 bases. V lost 4 bases, J lost 12 bases, and 6 bases stayed unmatched. CDR3 length: 14 residues. CDR1 and CDR2 from the germline V gene are SGDLS and YYNGEE. As DNA, the CDR3 is TGTGCCAGCAGCCATCCGACTAGCGGGGGGGGGCAGTTCTTC. Its protein product is CASSHPTSGGGQFF.

This clonotype was seen only a few times. The chain uses TRBV7-2 and TRBJ2-7, with D unclear. This CDR3 has 13 residues. CDR1 and CDR2 from the germline V gene are SGHTA and FQGNSA. Trimming removed 1 base from V and 7 bases from J, with 11 bases in between. The DNA of the CDR3 is TGTGCCAGCAGCTTAGACCGGATAGGGGAGCAGTACTTC. It yields the protein CASSLDRIGEQYF.

This clonotype was recorded at least ten times. The chain is built from TRBV6-1 and TRBJ2-7; TRBD1 is a possible D gene (6 bases). CDR3 length equals 14 residues. Germline V gives CDR1 MNHNS, CDR2 SASEGT. V gave up 3 bases and J gave up 2 bases, with 11 bases separating them. The CDR3 nucleotides are TGTGCCAGCAGTGACAGGGGTCGGGCCTACGAGCAGTACTTC. Protein product: CASSDRGRAYEQYF.

This chain joins TRBV7-8 and TRBJ2-2; D remains ambiguous. This CDR3 is built from 15 residues. The ends were cut back, 5 bases at V and 7 bases at J, with 17 bases in the middle. Germline CDR1 SGHVS, CDR2 FQNEAQ. CDR3: CASSPKRGMFGELFF. The CDR3 region has the DNA TGTGCCAGCAGCCCCAAGCGTGGAATGTTCGGGGAGCTGTTTTTT. The whole variable domain, remainder taken from reference TRBV7-8 and TRBJ2-2, is GAGVSQSPRYKVAKRGQDVALRCDPISGHVSLFWYQQALGQGPEFLTYFQNEAQLDKSGLPSDRFFAERPEGSVSTLKIQRTQQEDSAVYLCASSPKRGMFGELFFGEGSRLTVL.

This clonotype occurred many times. The chain links TRBV5-1 to TRBJ1-3, with 7 positions matching TRBD1. V dropped 4 bases and J dropped 4; count of bases not matched to a gene: 5. The CDR3 has 14 residues. Germline V lookup: CDR1 SGHRS, CDR2 YFSETQ. In DNA, the CDR3 is TGCGCCAGCAGCCTGGACAGGACAGGAAACACCATATATTTT. Protein: CASSLDRTGNTIYF.

As for this clonotype: No conserved phenylalanine or tryptophan ends this CDR3, so it is likely a read error. The chain uses TRBV5-6 and TRBJ2-2, with 7 positions matching TRBD2. Germline values: CDR1 SGHDT, CDR2 YYEEEE. V was pared by 5 bases and J by 6 bases, with 13 bases of the junction left unmatched. This CDR3 comprises 16 residues. CDR3 sequence: CASSDSWRGMPGELFS. The CDR3 region has the DNA TGTGCCAGCAGTGACTCGTGGCGGGGGATGCCCGGGGAGCTGTTTTCT.

In its sample, this clonotype was seen once. This chain links TRBV12-3 or TRBV12-4 with TRBJ1-2; D remains ambiguous. V was shortened by 1 base and J by 8 bases, with 14 bases between the two germline ends. This CDR3 comprises 14 residues. This CDR3 reads CASSLGAGIGGYTF. The CDR3 DNA sequence: TGTGCCAGCAGTTTAGGTGCGGGTATAGGCGGCTACACCTTC.

There are many counts of this clonotype. This sequence joins TRBV2 and TRBJ2-5; the D gene is possibly TRBD1 (6 bases). The germline V gene encodes CDR1 SNHLY and CDR2 FYNNEI. The CDR3 totals 14 residues. Trimming took 1 base from V and 4 from J, leaving 10 bases between them. The CDR3 region has the DNA TGTGCCAGCAGTGAAGAGGGGGTGGTAGAGACCCAGTACTTC. Its protein product is CASSEEGVVETQYF.

This clonotype was recorded once. A read error may be the cause here, since a much bigger clone is one base away. The chain employs TRBV30 and TRBJ1-1, with D unresolved. The CDR3 sequence is 12 residues long. CDR1 is GTSNPN, CDR2 SVGIG, per germline (reference sequence). This CDR3 reads CAWTTLNTEASF. The CDR3 DNA reads TGTGCCTGGACTACTCTGAACACTGAAGCTTCCTTT. The whole variable domain, filled in from reference TRBV30 and TRBJ1-1, reads SQTIHQWPATLVQPVGSPLSLECTVEGTSNPNLYWYRQAAGRGLQLLFYSVGIGQISSEVPQNLSASRPQDRQFILSSKKLLLSDSGFYLCAWTTLNTEASFGQGTRLTVV.

The genes are TRBV10-3 and TRBJ2-7, with TRBD1 matching 9 bases. The CDR3 is 13 amino acids. Germline CDR1 and CDR2: ENHRY and SYGVKD. V lost 6 bases and J lost 7; bases outside the gene matches: 7. The CDR3 sequence is CAISPQGAREQYF. The CDR3 DNA reads as TGTGCCATCAGCCCACAGGGGGCGCGTGAGCAGTACTTC.

The table lists this clonotype with many counts. The CDR3 protein is CATGNRDESTSNQPQHF. In DNA form, the CDR3 reads TGTGCCACCGGAAACCGCGACGAATCGACGAGCAATCAGCCCCAGCATTTT. The chain links TRBV24-1 to TRBJ1-5; D is unresolved. Germline lookup yields CDR1 KGHDR and CDR2 SFDVKD. V lost 9 bases to trimming and J lost 1 base, with 21 bases between them. This CDR3 region has 17 residues.

This clonotype was recorded at least ten times. This chain connects TRBV19 to TRBJ2-7; 7 bases line up with TRBD1. CDR3 length: 13 amino acids. J lost 5 bases, V lost 4 bases, and 5 bases had no gene match. Germline loops: CDR1 LNHDA, CDR2 SQIVND (reference sequence). DNA for the CDR3: TGTGCCAGTAGTACCATGACAGGGAACGAGCAGTACTTC. Its protein product is CASSTMTGNEQYF. Combining the CDR3 with reference TRBV19 and TRBJ2-7 gives the whole variable domain DGGITQSPKYLFRKEGQNVTLSCEQNLNHDAMYWYRQDPGQGLRLIYYSQIVNDFQKGDIAEGYSVSREKKESFPLTVTSAQKNPTAFYLCASSTMTGNEQYFGPGTRLTVT.

J is TRBJ1-2 and V is TRBV27; 8 positions match TRBD1. This CDR3 is built from 14 residues. J gave up 5 bases and V 5 bases, and 7 bases lay outside the gene matches. Germline V gene data show CDR1 as MNHEY and CDR2 as SMNVEV (reference sequence). The CDR3 region is CASSPDRAYYGYTF. CDR3 DNA sequence: TGTGCCAGCAGTCCGGACAGGGCCTATTATGGCTACACCTTC.

This clonotype was seen many times. The chain combines TRBV24-1 with TRBJ2-1, with 8 bases identical to TRBD1. Germline trimming cut 0 bases from V and 2 bases from J; bases unmatched to any gene: 2. CDR1 and CDR2 from the germline V gene are KGHDR and SFDVKD. This CDR3 contains 16 residues. The CDR3 DNA sequence: TGTGCCACCAGTGATTTGCCAGGGGGCGCCTACAATGAGCAGTTCTTC. Translating gives CATSDLPGGAYNEQFF.

The CDR3 DNA reads TGTGCCAGCAGCCGCTCTAGCGGCGAGCAGTTCTTC. It yields the protein CASSRSSGEQFF. J is TRBJ2-1 and V is TRBV7-9, with TRBD2 matching 7 bases. Germline V gene lookup returns CDR1 SEHNR and CDR2 FQNEAQ (reference sequence). Trimming removed 5 bases from V and 10 bases from J; junction bases left unmatched: 5. The CDR3 extends over 12 amino acids.